The 8 T cell receptor beta chains presented below share a single source sample, sequenced in a study of blood T cell repertoires in COVID-19. Only in-frame clones appear in the TCRdb table, and some are missing; sequencing was by immunoSEQ multiplex PCR. The sample has 100,000 or so clones, roughly nine tenths seen once. The sample was peripheral blood. These receptors were obtained from a man in his 60s with acute or convalescent COVID-19.

This chain connects TRBV18 to TRBJ1-5; D is perhaps TRBD1 (5 bases). The CDR3 consists of 15 residues. Germline values: CDR1 KGHSH, CDR2 LQKENI. Trimming left V 1 base short and J 3 bases short, with 10 bases between. The CDR3 loop is CASSPLRDYNQPQHF. CDR3 nucleotides: TGTGCCAGCTCACCACTGAGGGACTACAATCAGCCCCAGCATTTT.

The V gene is TRBV18, the J gene TRBJ2-3; the D gene is possibly TRBD2 (6 bases). The CDR3 runs 16 residues. The germline V and J ends were trimmed by 6 bases and 3 bases, with 19 bases remaining between them. Germline V gene data show CDR1 as KGHSH and CDR2 as LQKENI. The CDR3 coding sequence is TGTGCCAGCTCCTCGGGGAGGTCTAAGGGAACAGATACGCAGTATTTT. The encoded protein is CASSSGRSKGTDTQYF.

This rearrangement joins TRBV5-1 to TRBJ1-3; possible D gene TRBD1, 5 bases. CDR1 and CDR2 from the germline V gene are SGHRS and YFSETQ. The CDR3 is 13 residues long. V was shortened by 0 bases and J by 6 bases, with 7 bases between the two germline ends. This CDR3 is CASSLGQSNTIYF. In nucleotides, the CDR3 is TGCGCCAGCAGCTTGGGACAGTCAAACACCATATATTTT.

The V gene is TRBV14, the J gene TRBJ1-2; no definite D call. The CDR3 runs 13 residues. The V and J ends lost 4 bases and 7 bases respectively, with 13 bases between them. Per germline, CDR1 SGHDN and CDR2 FVKESK. The CDR3 spells CASSRAMTIGYTF. CDR3 bases: TGTGCCAGCAGCCGTGCAATGACAATTGGCTACACCTTC.

This chain joins TRBV25-1 and TRBJ1-6, with D possibly being TRBD1 (5 bases). The V end lost 3 bases, the J end lost 7 bases, and 10 bases lay between the germline ends. The CDR3 is 14 residues long. CDR1 MGHDK and CDR2 SYGVNS come from the germline V gene. This CDR3 is CASSEGLPNSPLHF. DNA for the CDR3: TGTGCCAGCAGTGAGGGACTTCCCAATTCACCCCTCCACTTT. The complete variable domain, with remaining parts taken from reference TRBV25-1 and TRBJ1-6, reads EADIYQTPRYLVIGTGKKITLECSQTMGHDKMYWYQQDPGMELHLIHYSYGVNSTEKGDLSSESTVSRIRTEHFPLTLESARPSHTSQYLCASSEGLPNSPLHFGNGTRLTVT.

The V and J genes are TRBV6-1 and TRBJ2-6, with unresolved D. Trimming left V 3 bases short and J 0 bases short, with 9 bases between. The CDR3 has 16 residues. Germline V gene sequence: CDR1 MNHNS, CDR2 SASEGT. The CDR3 reads CASSDHTNSGANVLTF. CDR3 DNA: TGTGCCAGCAGTGATCACACAAACTCTGGGGCCAACGTCCTGACTTTC.

The rearrangement links TRBV7-8 to TRBJ2-3, with a tentative D call TRBD2 (5 bases). CDR3 length equals 17 residues. The ends were cut back, 5 bases at V and 3 bases at J, with 21 bases in the middle. Germline CDR1 is SGHVS and CDR2 is FQNEAQ. This CDR3 is CASSRFVSIEGTDTQYF. CDR3 bases: TGTGCCAGCAGCCGTTTCGTTAGCATCGAGGGAACAGATACGCAGTATTTT.

The chain has TRBV28 and TRBJ1-6, with 8 bases identical to TRBD1. V shed 5 bases and J 6 bases; nucleotides not matched to a gene: 6. CDR3 length equals 15 residues. Germline CDR1 is MDHEN and CDR2 is SYDVKM. The CDR3 loop is CASSARTGSNSPLHF. The CDR3 nucleotides read TGTGCCAGCAGTGCACGGACAGGGTCTAATTCACCCCTCCACTTT.